These T cell receptor beta chains were read from a single sample in a study of blood T cells in healthy people across ages. TCRdb processed the 5' RACE reads anew with MiXCR; each CDR3 protein has one entry. There are hundreds of thousands of distinct CDR3 sequences in the sample; about 27% occur only once, and approximately 3.5% lies in the top ten. The same sample was also used in a study of T cells of mothers and their children.

The sample consisted of blood. Receptors were obtained from a boy between 2 and 10 years old in good health. CDR3s include the opening cysteine and the closing phenylalanine or tryptophan. A D gene is named only where the DNA matches it firmly. Clone size appears in some rows only: once, few, many, or a class for an expanded clone.

cdr3_aa cdr3_nt d_call v_call clone_size j_call
CATRGTSGAYEQYF TGTGCCACCAGGGGGACTAGCGGAGCCTACGAGCAGTACTTC TRBD2 TRBV15 - TRBJ2-7
CASSPGTGFEQYF TGTGCCAGCAGTCCCGGGACAGGGTTCGAGCAGTACTTC TRBD1 TRBV25-1 few TRBJ2-7
CASSFKGARMGSEKLFF TGTGCCAGCAGTTTCAAGGGGGCGCGAATGGGTTCGGAAAAACTGTTTTTT TRBD1 TRBV12-3/TRBV12-4 - TRBJ1-4
CASSLRDRNSGANVLTF TGTGCCAGCAGCCTACGGGACAGGAACTCTGGGGCCAACGTCCTGACTTTC TRBD1 TRBV7-2 few TRBJ2-6
CASSLGPAGTQYF TGCGCCAGCAGCTTGGGGCCGGCGGGGACCCAGTACTTC - TRBV5-1 few TRBJ2-5
CSATTGGYYGYTF TGCAGTGCGACGACAGGGGGCTACTATGGCTACACCTTC TRBD1 TRBV20-1 few TRBJ1-2
CSAESGRGVYEQYF TGCAGTGCCGAATCTGGGCGGGGCGTCTACGAGCAGTACTTC - TRBV20-1 once TRBJ2-7
CSARLGDAFF TGCAGTGCTAGGTTAGGGGATGCTTTCTTT - TRBV20-1 few TRBJ1-1
CASTTVGGYGYTF TGTGCCAGCACCACTGTAGGGGGCTATGGCTACACCTTC - TRBV7-9 - TRBJ1-2
CASSLGYTF TGTGCCAGCAGCTTAGGCTACACCTTC - TRBV13 few TRBJ1-2
CASSLGPDTDTQYF TGTGCCAGCAGCTTGGGCCCCGACACAGATACGCAGTATTTT - TRBV7-8 few TRBJ2-3
CASKPQDYEQYF TGTGCCAGCAAACCCCAGGACTACGAGCAGTACTTC - TRBV6-2/TRBV6-3 - TRBJ2-7
CASSDETGFPYEQYF TGCGCCAGCAGCGACGAAACGGGATTCCCCTACGAGCAGTACTTC - TRBV4-3 many TRBJ2-7
CATSRVSRLRAGNNEQFF TGTGCCACCAGCAGAGTTTCCCGGCTCAGGGCGGGAAACAATGAGCAGTTCTTC - TRBV15 - TRBJ2-1
CASRYRDRPYEQYF TGTGCCAGCAGATACCGGGACAGACCCTACGAGCAGTACTTC TRBD1 TRBV6-5 few TRBJ2-7
CASSPPDNPRYGYTF TGTGCCAGCAGCCCCCCGGACAACCCGAGATATGGCTACACCTTC - TRBV7-9 few TRBJ1-2
CATSRDPSPGQGATQYF TGTGCCACCAGCAGAGATCCATCCCCTGGACAGGGGGCGACCCAGTACTTC TRBD1 TRBV15 - TRBJ2-5
CASANLGGPSIQYF TGTGCTAGTGCAAACCTGGGGGGGCCTAGCATTCAGTACTTC - TRBV12-5 many TRBJ2-4
CASSLATGATYEQYF TGTGCCAGCAGCTTAGCAACAGGGGCGACCTACGAGCAGTACTTC TRBD1 TRBV7-9 - TRBJ2-7
CASSSKMRSETQYF TGTGCCAGCAGTTCCAAAATGAGGTCAGAGACCCAGTACTTC - TRBV27 - TRBJ2-5
CASSLTAGWNTEAFF TGTGCCAGCAGCTTAACGGCAGGGTGGAACACTGAAGCTTTCTTT - TRBV7-3 - TRBJ1-1
CSAWLAGLSETQYF TGCAGTGCTTGGCTAGCGGGTTTATCGGAGACCCAGTACTTC TRBD2 TRBV20-1 - TRBJ2-5
CASSLEGRPSYNEQFF TGTGCCAGCAGCTTAGAGGGTCGGCCCTCCTACAATGAGCAGTTCTTC - TRBV11-2 - TRBJ2-1
CAIRRPGGEKLFF TGTGCCATCCGCAGGCCGGGGGGAGAAAAACTGTTTTTT - TRBV10-3 - TRBJ1-4
CASGLVGVAQYF TGTGCTAGTGGTTTGGTAGGGGTGGCCCAGTACTTC - TRBV12-5 - TRBJ2-5
CASSDSPSSYNEQFF TGTGCCAGCAGTGACAGCCCGAGCTCCTACAATGAGCAGTTCTTC - TRBV6-4 - TRBJ2-1
CASTQAGSSYEQYF TGTGCCAGCACCCAAGCAGGGTCCTCCTACGAGCAGTACTTC - TRBV28 - TRBJ2-7
CSARGFDRDTEAFF TGCAGTGCTAGAGGGTTCGACAGGGACACTGAAGCTTTCTTT TRBD1 TRBV20-1 - TRBJ1-1
CASSGTGQGANTGELFF TGTGCCAGCAGCGGCACGGGACAGGGGGCGAACACCGGGGAGCTGTTTTTT TRBD1 TRBV7-6 - TRBJ2-2
CASSPTGGNSQEQFF TGTGCCAGCAGCCCTACAGGCGGGAACAGTCAGGAGCAGTTCTTC - TRBV3-1 - TRBJ2-1
CASSLGLAIVQETQYF TGTGCCAGCAGCTTAGGGCTAGCTATCGTGCAAGAGACCCAGTACTTC - TRBV7-9 - TRBJ2-5
CASSLPSGRRQETQYF TGTGCCAGCAGCTTACCGTCGGGAAGGCGGCAAGAGACCCAGTACTTC - TRBV7-9 few TRBJ2-5
CASTPSSSGNTIYF TGTGCCAGCACACCGTCGAGCTCTGGAAACACCATATATTTT - TRBV25-1 few TRBJ1-3
CASSFGEGQGQYF TGTGCCAGCAGTTTTGGGGAGGGACAGGGGCAGTACTTC TRBD1 TRBV12-3/TRBV12-4 few TRBJ2-7
CASRNPLGENEQYF TGTGCCAGCAGAAACCCGCTAGGAGAAAACGAGCAGTACTTC - TRBV6-2/TRBV6-3 - TRBJ2-7
CASGGTGGSLYGYTF TGCGCCAGCGGAGGGACAGGGGGATCGCTCTATGGCTACACCTTC TRBD1 TRBV10-2 - TRBJ1-2
CASSSPTGNEQFF TGTGCCAGCAGTTCCCCGACCGGTAATGAGCAGTTCTTC - TRBV6-6 few TRBJ2-1